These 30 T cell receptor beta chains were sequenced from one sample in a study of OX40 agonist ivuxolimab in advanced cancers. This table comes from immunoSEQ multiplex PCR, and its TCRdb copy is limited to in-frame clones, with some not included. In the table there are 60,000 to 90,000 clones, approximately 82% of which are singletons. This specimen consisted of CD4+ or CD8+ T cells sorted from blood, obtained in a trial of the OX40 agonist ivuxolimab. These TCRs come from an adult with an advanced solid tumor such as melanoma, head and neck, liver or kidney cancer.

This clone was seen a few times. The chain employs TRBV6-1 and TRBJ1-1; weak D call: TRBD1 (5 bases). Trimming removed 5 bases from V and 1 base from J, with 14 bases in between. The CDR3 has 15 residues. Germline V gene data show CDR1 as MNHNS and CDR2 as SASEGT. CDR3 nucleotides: TGTGCCAGCAGTAACACACGGGGCCCGAACACTGAAGCTTTCTTT. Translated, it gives CASSNTRGPNTEAFF.

In DNA, the CDR3 is TGTGCCAGCAGCCGCCAGACAGGGGGCACTGAAGCTTTCTTT. Amino acids: CASSRQTGGTEAFF. The chain links TRBV9 to TRBJ1-1, with TRBD1 matching 9 bases. There are 14 residues in the CDR3. Germline lookup yields CDR1 SGDLS and CDR2 YYNGEE. Unmatched junction bases numbered 5, after V lost 4 bases and J lost 4 bases.

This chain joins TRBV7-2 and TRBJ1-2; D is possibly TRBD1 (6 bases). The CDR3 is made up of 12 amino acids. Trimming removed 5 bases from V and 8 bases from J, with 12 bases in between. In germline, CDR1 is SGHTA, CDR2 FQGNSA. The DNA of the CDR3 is TGTGCCAGCAGCGGGGGCCTGGGAGGCTACACCTTC. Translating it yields CASSGGLGGYTF.

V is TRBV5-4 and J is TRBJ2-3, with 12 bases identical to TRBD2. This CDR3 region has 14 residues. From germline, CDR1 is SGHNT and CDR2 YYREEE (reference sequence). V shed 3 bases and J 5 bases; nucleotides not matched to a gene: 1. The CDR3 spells CASSWTSGEDTQYF. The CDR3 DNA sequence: TGTGCCAGCAGCTGGACTAGCGGGGAAGATACGCAGTATTTT. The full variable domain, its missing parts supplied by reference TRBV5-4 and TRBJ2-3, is ETGVTQSPTHLIKTRGQQVTLRCSSQSGHNTVSWYQQALGQGPQFIFQYYREEENGRGNFPPRFSGLQFPNYSSELNVNALELDDSALYLCASSWTSGEDTQYFGPGTRLTVL.

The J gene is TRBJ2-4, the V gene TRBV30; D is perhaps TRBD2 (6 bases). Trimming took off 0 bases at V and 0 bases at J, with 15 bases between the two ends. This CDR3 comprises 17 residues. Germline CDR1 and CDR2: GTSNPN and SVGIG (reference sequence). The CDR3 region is CAWSVLIGGPAKNIQYF. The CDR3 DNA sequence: TGTGCCTGGAGTGTACTGATCGGAGGGCCAGCCAAAAACATTCAGTACTTC.

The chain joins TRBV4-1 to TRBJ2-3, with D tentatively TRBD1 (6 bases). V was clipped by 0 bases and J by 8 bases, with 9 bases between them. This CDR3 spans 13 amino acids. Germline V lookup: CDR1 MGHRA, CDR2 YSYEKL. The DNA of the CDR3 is TGCGCCAGCAGCCAAGAGATCAGGGGTACGCAGTATTTT. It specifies CASSQEIRGTQYF.

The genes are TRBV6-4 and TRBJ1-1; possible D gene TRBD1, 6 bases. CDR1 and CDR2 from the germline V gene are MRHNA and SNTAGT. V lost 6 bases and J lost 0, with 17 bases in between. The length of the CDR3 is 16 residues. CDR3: CASSPRQDLMNTEAFF. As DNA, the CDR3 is TGTGCCAGCAGCCCCAGACAGGACCTTATGAACACTGAAGCTTTCTTT.

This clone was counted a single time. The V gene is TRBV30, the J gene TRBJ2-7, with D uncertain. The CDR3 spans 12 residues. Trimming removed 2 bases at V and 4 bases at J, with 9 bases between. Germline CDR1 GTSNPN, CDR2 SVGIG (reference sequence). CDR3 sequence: CAWSPYSYEQYF. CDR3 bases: TGTGCCTGGAGTCCCTACAGTTACGAGCAGTACTTC.

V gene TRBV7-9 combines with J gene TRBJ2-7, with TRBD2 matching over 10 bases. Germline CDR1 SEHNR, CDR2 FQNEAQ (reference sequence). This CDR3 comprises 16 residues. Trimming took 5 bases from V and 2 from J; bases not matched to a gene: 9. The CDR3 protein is CASSRMTSGLTYEQYF. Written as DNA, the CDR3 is TGTGCCAGCAGCCGCATGACTAGCGGGTTAACCTACGAGCAGTACTTC.

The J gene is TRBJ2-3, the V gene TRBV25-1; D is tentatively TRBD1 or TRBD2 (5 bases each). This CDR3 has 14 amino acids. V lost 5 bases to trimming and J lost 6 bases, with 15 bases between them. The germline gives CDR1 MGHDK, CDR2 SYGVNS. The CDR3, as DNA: TGTGCCAGCAGTAAGCCCGGGGCGATTGATACGCAGTATTTT. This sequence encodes CASSKPGAIDTQYF. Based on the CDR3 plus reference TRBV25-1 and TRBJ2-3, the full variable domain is EADIYQTPRYLVIGTGKKITLECSQTMGHDKMYWYQQDPGMELHLIHYSYGVNSTEKGDLSSESTVSRIRTEHFPLTLESARPSHTSQYLCASSKPGAIDTQYFGPGTRLTVL.

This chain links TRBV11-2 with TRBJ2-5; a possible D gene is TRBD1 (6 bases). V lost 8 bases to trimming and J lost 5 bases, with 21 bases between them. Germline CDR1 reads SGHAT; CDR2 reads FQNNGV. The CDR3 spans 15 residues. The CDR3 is CASLRAGDSRETQYF. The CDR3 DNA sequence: TGTGCCAGCCTAAGGGCAGGGGATTCCAGGGAGACCCAGTACTTC.

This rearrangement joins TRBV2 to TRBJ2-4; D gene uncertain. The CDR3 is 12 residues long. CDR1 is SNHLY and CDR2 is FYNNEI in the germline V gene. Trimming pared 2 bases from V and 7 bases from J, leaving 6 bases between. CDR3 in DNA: TGTGCCAGCAGTGAACAGGTTAACATTCAGTACTTC. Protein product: CASSEQVNIQYF.

The CDR3 DNA reads TGTGCCAGCAGCTCCTCCTCACAGCCCTACTTC. It codes for CASSSSSQPYF. This sequence joins TRBV11-2 and TRBJ2-4, with D unclear. In germline, CDR1 is SGHAT, CDR2 FQNNGV. V lost 4 bases to trimming and J lost 16 bases, with 14 bases between them. CDR3 length: 11 residues.

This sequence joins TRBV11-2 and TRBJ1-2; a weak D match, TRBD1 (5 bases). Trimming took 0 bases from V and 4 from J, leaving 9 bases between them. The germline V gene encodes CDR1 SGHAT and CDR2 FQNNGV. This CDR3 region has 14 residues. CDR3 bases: TGTGCCAGCAGCTTAGAGGCAAGGGGCTATGGCTACACCTTC. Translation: CASSLEARGYGYTF.

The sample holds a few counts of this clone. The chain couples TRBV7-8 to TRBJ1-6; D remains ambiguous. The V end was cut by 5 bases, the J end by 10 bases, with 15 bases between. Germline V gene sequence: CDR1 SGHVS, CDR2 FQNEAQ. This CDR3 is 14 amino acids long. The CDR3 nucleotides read TGTGCCAGCAGCCCCATAAGTGGGAACTCACCCCTCCACTTT. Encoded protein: CASSPISGNSPLHF.

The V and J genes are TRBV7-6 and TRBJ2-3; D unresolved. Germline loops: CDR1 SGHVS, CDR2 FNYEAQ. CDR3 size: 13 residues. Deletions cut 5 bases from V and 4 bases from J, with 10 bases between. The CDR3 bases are TGTGCCAGCAGCATCAAGACGGCAGATACGCAGTATTTT. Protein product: CASSIKTADTQYF.

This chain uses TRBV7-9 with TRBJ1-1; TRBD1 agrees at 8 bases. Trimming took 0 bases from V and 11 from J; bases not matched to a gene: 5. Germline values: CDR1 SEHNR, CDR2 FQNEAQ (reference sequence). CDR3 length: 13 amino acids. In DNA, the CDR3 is TGTGCCAGCAGCTTAGCGGTGACAGGGGAGGCTTTCTTT. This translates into CASSLAVTGEAFF.

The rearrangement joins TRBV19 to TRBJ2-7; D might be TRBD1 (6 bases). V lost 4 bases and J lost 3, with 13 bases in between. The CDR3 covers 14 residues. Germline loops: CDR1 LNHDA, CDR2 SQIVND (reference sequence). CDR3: CASSSPGHRYEQYF. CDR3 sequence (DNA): TGTGCCAGTAGTAGTCCGGGACACCGCTACGAGCAGTACTTC.

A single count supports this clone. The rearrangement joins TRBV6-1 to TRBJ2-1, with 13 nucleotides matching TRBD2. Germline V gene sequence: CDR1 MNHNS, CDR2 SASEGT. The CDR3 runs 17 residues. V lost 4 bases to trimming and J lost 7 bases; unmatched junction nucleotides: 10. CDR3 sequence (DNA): TGTGCCAGCAGTGTAACTAGCGGGGGGGCCGGCGGAAATGAGCAGTTCTTC. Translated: CASSVTSGGAGGNEQFF.

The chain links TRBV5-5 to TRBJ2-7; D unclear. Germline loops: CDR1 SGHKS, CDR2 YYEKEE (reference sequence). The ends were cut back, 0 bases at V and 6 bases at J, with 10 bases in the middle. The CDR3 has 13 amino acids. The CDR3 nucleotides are TGTGCCAGCAGCTTGGCTATAGTCGGCGAGCAGTACTTC. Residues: CASSLAIVGEQYF.

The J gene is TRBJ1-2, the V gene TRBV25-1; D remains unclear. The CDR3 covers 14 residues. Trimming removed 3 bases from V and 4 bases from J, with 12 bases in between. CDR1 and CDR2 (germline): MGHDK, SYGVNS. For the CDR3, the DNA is TGTGCCAGCAGTGATGACGGGCGGGGCTATGGCTACACCTTC. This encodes CASSDDGRGYGYTF.

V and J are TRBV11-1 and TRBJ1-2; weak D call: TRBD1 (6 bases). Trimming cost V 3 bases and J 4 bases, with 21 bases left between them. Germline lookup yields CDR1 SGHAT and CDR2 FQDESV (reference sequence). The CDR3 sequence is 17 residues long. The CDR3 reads CASSLVQGREGFYGYTF. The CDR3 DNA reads TGTGCCAGCAGCTTGGTTCAGGGGAGGGAGGGATTCTATGGCTACACCTTC.

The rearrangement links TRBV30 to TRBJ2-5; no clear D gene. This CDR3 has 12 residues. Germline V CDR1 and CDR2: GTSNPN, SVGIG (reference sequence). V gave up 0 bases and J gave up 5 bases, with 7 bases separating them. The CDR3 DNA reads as TGTGCCTGGAGTGTCACCGGGGAGACCCAGTACTTC. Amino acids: CAWSVTGETQYF.

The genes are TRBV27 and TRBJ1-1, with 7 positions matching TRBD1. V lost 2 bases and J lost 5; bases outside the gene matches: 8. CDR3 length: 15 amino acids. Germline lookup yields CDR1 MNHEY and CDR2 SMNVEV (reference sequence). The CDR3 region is CASSLRAGGATEAFF. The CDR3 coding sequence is TGTGCCAGCAGTTTAAGGGCAGGGGGTGCGACTGAAGCTTTCTTT.

CDR3 nucleotide sequence: TGTGCCAGCAAGGTTGACAGGGTAGTCTATGGCTACACCTTC. This encodes CASKVDRVVYGYTF. This chain connects TRBV6-6 to TRBJ1-2; 7 bases map to TRBD1. CDR3 length equals 14 residues. Germline CDR1 and CDR2: MNHNY and SVGAGI (reference sequence). J lost 4 bases, V lost 7 bases, and 9 bases had no gene match.

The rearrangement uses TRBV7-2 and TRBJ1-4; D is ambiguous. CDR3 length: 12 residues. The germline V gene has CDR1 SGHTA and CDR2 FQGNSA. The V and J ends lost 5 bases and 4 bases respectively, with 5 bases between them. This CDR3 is CASSPVNEKLFF. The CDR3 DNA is TGTGCCAGCAGCCCAGTTAATGAAAAACTGTTTTTT.

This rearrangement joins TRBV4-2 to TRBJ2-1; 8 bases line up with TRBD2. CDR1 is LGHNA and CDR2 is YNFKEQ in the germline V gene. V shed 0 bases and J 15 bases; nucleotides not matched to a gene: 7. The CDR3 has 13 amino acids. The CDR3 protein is CASSQDGSGNLFF. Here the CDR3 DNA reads TGTGCCAGCAGCCAAGATGGTAGCGGGAACCTGTTCTTC.

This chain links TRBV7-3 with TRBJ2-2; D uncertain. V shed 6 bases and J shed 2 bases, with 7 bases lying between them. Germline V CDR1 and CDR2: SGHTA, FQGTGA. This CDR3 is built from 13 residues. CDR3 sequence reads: CASRSLNTGELFF. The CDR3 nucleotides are TGTGCCAGCAGGTCACTCAACACCGGGGAGCTGTTTTTT.

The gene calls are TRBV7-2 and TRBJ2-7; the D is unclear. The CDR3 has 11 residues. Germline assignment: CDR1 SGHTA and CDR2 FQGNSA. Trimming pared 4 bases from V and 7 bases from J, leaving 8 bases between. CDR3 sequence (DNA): TGTGCCAGCAGCTCCCAATTGGAGCAGTACTTC. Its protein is CASSSQLEQYF.

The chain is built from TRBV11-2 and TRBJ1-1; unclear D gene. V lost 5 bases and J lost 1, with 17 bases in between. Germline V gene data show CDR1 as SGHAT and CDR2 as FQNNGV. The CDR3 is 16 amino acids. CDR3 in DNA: TGTGCCAGCAGCCCTACCGAAGTGAGAAAGAACACTGAAGCTTTCTTT. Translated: CASSPTEVRKNTEAFF.